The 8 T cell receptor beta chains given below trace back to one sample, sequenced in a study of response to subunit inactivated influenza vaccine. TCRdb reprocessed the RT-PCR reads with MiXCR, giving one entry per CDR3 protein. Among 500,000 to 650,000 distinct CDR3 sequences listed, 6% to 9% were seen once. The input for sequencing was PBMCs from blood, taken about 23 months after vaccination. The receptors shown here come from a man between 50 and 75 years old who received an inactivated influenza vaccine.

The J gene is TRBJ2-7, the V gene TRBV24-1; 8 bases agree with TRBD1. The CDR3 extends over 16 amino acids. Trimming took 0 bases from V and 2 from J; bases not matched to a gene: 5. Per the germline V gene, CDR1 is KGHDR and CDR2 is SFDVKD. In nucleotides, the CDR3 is TGTGCCACCAGTGATTTGGGCGGGACAGGCCCCTACGAGCAGTACTTC. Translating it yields CATSDLGGTGPYEQYF.

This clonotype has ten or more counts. The CDR3 nucleotides read TGCAGCGTTGCCAGGGGGCAAGGTGAGCAGTTCTTC. It codes for CSVARGQGEQFF. This sequence joins TRBV29-1 and TRBJ2-1; 8 bases agree with TRBD1. The germline CDR1 and CDR2 sequences are SQVTM and ANQGSEA. This CDR3 is 12 amino acids long. V gave up 4 bases and J gave up 9 bases; unmatched junction bases: 5.

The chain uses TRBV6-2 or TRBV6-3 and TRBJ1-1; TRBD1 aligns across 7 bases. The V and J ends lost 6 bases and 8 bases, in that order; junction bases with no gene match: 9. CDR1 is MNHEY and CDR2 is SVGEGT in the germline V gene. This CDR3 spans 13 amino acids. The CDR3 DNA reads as TGTGCCAGCAGCAAGAACCGGGACAGCGAAGCTTTCTTT. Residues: CASSKNRDSEAFF.

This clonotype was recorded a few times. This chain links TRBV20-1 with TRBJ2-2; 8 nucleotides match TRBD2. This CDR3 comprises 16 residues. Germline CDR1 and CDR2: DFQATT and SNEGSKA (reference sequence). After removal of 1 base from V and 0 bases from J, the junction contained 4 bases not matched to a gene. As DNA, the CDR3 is TGCAGTGCTAGAGTCGCGGGGGGACCGAACACCGGGGAGCTGTTTTTT. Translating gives CSARVAGGPNTGELFF.

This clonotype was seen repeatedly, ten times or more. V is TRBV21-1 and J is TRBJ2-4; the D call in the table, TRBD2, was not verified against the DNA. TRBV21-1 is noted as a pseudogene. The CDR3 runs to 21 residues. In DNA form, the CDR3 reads TGTGCCAGCAGCAAACGATGGACTAGCGGGAATGAGTCTGTGACCAAAAACATTCAGTACTTC. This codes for CASSKRWTSGNESVTKNIQYF.

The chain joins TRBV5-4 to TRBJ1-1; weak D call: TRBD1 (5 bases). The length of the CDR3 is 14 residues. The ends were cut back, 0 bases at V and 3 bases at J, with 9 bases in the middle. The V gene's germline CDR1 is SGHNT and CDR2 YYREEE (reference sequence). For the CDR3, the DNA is TGTGCCAGCAGCTTGGGGGCAGGGCACACTGAAGCTTTCTTT. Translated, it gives CASSLGAGHTEAFF. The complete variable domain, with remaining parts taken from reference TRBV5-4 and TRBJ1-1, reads ETGVTQSPTHLIKTRGQQVTLRCSSQSGHNTVSWYQQALGQGPQFIFQYYREEENGRGNFPPRFSGLQFPNYSSELNVNALELDDSALYLCASSLGAGHTEAFFGQGTRLTVV.

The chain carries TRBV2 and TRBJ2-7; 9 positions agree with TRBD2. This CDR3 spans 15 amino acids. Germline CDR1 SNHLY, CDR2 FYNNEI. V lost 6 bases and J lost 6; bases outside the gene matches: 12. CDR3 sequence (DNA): TGTGCCAGCAGGGGGTCGGGACTAGCTCGGGGCGAGCAGTACTTC. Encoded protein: CASRGSGLARGEQYF.

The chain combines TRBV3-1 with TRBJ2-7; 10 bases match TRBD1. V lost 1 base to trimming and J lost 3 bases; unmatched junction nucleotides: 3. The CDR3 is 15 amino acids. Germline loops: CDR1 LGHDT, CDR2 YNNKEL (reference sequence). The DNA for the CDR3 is TGTGCCAGCAGCCAAGCTTGGACAGGGGGCTACGAGCAGTACTTC. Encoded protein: CASSQAWTGGYEQYF.